A few counts support the clone carrying this T cell receptor beta chain. Germline lookup yields CDR1 DFQATT and CDR2 SNEGSKA (reference sequence). V lost 0 bases, J lost 8 bases, and 14 bases lay in between. The CDR3 consists of 15 residues. The sample originates from a study of blood T cells in healthy people across ages. Through a sample-barcoded 5' primer and a J-beta primer mix, a second PCR was run for roughly 7 to 11 cycles. TCRdb used MiXCR to reprocess the 5' RACE reads, holding one entry per CDR3 protein. This sample has more than 650,000 distinct CDR3 sequences, with 53% found just once. Input material: blood. The receptor was derived from a man older than 75 in good health. The genes are TRBV20-1 and TRBJ1-6; weak D call: TRBD1 (5 bases). The chain's CDR3 is CSARDGTAFDSPLHF. The CDR3, as DNA: TGCAGTGCTAGAGATGGGACGGCTTTCGATTCACCCCTCCACTTT.